A selection of T cell receptor beta chains follows, all from one sample in a study of neurological immune-mediated disorders. MiXCR, applied by TCRdb to the 5' RACE reads, yields one record per CDR3 protein. The sample lists roughly 60,000 distinct CDR3 sequences; around 9.7% were seen once. The sequenced sample was PBMCs. These receptors all come from a man aged 25 to 45 in good health. CDR3s include the opening cysteine and the closing phenylalanine or tryptophan. A D gene is named only where the DNA matches it firmly. The size field is filled for only some rows; it gives once, few, many or a size class.

j_gene | v_gene | abundance | d_gene | CDR3nt | CDR3aa
TRBJ1-5 | TRBV19 | few | . | TGTGCCAGTAGTACCCGGACAGTCAATCAGCCCCAGCATTTT | CASSTRTVNQPQHF
TRBJ2-7 | TRBV7-7 | many | . | TGTGCCAGCAGCTCGGGACCGAGCTCCTACGAGCAGTACTTC | CASSSGPSSYEQYF
TRBJ2-5 | TRBV24-1 | many | TRBD2 | TGTGCCACCAGTGATTTGAAGTCTAGCGGCCTCCAAGAGACCCAGTACTTC | CATSDLKSSGLQETQYF
TRBJ2-7 | TRBV11-2 | many | TRBD2 | TGTGCCAGCAGCCGGGACTACCAAACCTACGAGCAGTACTTC | CASSRDYQTYEQYF
TRBJ2-3 | TRBV6-1 | many | . | TGTGCCAGCGTTCGGCTATCCACAGATACGCAGTATTTT | CASVRLSTDTQYF
TRBJ1-2 | TRBV3-1 | many | . | TGTGCCAGCAGCCAAGACCTTGACTATGGCTACACCTTC | CASSQDLDYGYTF
TRBJ2-1 | TRBV29-1 | many | TRBD2 | TGCAGCGTGGGGACTAGCTGGGTGTACAATGAGCAGTTCTTC | CSVGTSWVYNEQFF
TRBJ1-5 | TRBV11-2 | many | . | TGTGCCAGCAGCACAGAGAGCAATCAGCCCCAGCATTTT | CASSTESNQPQHF
TRBJ2-7 | TRBV10-3 | many | . | TGTGCCATCAGTGACAATCTCGAGCAGTACTTC | CAISDNLEQYF
TRBJ2-5 | TRBV5-1 | many | TRBD1 | TGCGCCAGCAGCTTTGCCGGGACAGGGGATGGGGAGACCCAGTACTTC | CASSFAGTGDGETQYF
TRBJ2-2 | TRBV29-1 | many | . | TGCAGCGTTATTGGGAGGATTGGGAATTCGAACACCGGGGAGCTGTTTTTT | CSVIGRIGNSNTGELFF
TRBJ1-1 | TRBV7-9 | many | . | TGTGCCAGCAGCTATGGGGAGCGGTCTGAAGCTTTCTTT | CASSYGERSEAFF
TRBJ2-2 | TRBV28 | many | TRBD2 | TGTGCCAGCAGCGCCGGACTAGCGGGAGTGTTAACCGGGGAGCTGTTTTTT | CASSAGLAGVLTGELFF
TRBJ1-4 | TRBV2 | few | . | TGTGCCAGCAGTGTAACAACTAATGAAAAACTGTTTTTT | CASSVTTNEKLFF
TRBJ2-3 | TRBV10-3 | many | . | TGTGCCATCAGTGAGGTGGGACCGAGACTTAGCACAGATACGCAGTATTTT | CAISEVGPRLSTDTQYF
TRBJ1-5 | TRBV5-1 | . | . | TGCGCCAGCAGCGCCGTGCCAGGGGTCCAGCCCCAGCATTTT | CASSAVPGVQPQHF
TRBJ1-6 | TRBV28 | many | . | TGTGCCACCCTACTTAATAATTCACCCCTCCACTTT | CATLLNNSPLHF
TRBJ1-2 | TRBV29-1 | many | . | TGCAGCGTTGAGGCAGGGCGCGGATATGGCTACACCTTC | CSVEAGRGYGYTF
TRBJ2-6 | TRBV9 | many | . | TGTGCCAGCAGCGTAGGAAACGTCCTGACTTTC | CASSVGNVLTF
TRBJ2-3 | TRBV6-4 | many | . | TGTGCCAGCAGTGACTCGTCGGGAGCCTCAGATACGCAGTATTTT | CASSDSSGASDTQYF
TRBJ1-1 | TRBV20-1 | many | . | TGCAGTGCTAGAGATCCTAGGGGGGGAATGAACACTGAAGCTTTCTTT | CSARDPRGGMNTEAFF
TRBJ2-4 | TRBV7-3 | many | . | TGTGCCAGCAGCTTAATAACGGTAGCCAAAAACATTCAGTACTTC | CASSLITVAKNIQYF
TRBJ2-1 | TRBV10-2 | few | TRBD2 | TGCGCCAGCAGTGAGTGGGGACTAGCGGAGGACAATGAGCAGTTCTTC | CASSEWGLAEDNEQFF
TRBJ1-1 | TRBV9 | many | TRBD1 | TGTGCCAGCAGCGTATGGGACAGGGTGACTGAAGCTTTCTTT | CASSVWDRVTEAFF
TRBJ2-1 | TRBV7-9 | many | . | TGTGCCAGTACGAAAAGCTCCTACAATGAGCAGTTCTTC | CASTKSSYNEQFF
TRBJ2-5 | TRBV20-1 | many | TRBD2 | TGCAGTGCTCCCCCGGGACTAGCATCGGAGACCCAGTACTTC | CSAPPGLASETQYF
TRBJ2-1 | TRBV11-2 | . | TRBD2 | TGTGCCAGCAGCTTCCTAGCGGGAGTAAGCAATGAGCAGTTCTTC | CASSFLAGVSNEQFF
TRBJ2-7 | TRBV6-1 | many | TRBD2 | TGTGCCAGCAGTGAACGGGGGGGTGGCTACGAGCAGTACTTC | CASSERGGGYEQYF
TRBJ2-1 | TRBV15 | many | TRBD2 | TGTGCCACCAGCCCTACCCAGCGGGAACTGACCTACAATGAGCAGTTCTTC | CATSPTQRELTYNEQFF
TRBJ2-5 | TRBV29-1 | many | TRBD1 | TGCAGCTCGGGACAGACGGCTAAAGAGACCCAGTACTTC | CSSGQTAKETQYF
TRBJ2-1 | TRBV5-1 | many | TRBD1 | TGCGCCAGCAGCTTCATGGGACAGACATGGGATGAGCAGTTCTTC | CASSFMGQTWDEQFF
TRBJ2-1 | TRBV12-3/TRBV12-4 | many | . | TGTGCCAGCAGTTTAGCGACAGTGTCGGCCTACAATGAGCAGTTCTTC | CASSLATVSAYNEQFF
TRBJ2-5 | TRBV5-1 | many | . | TGCGCCAGCAGCATATGGGGGTACCAAGAGACCCAGTACTTC | CASSIWGYQETQYF
TRBJ2-7 | TRBV18 | many | . | TGTGCCAGCTCCGCGACGAGAGGGCTCTACGAGCAGTACTTC | CASSATRGLYEQYF
TRBJ2-5 | TRBV10-3 | . | TRBD1 | TGTGCCATCAGTGACGACAGGGCCCCGTTGACCCAGTACTTC | CAISDDRAPLTQYF
TRBJ2-1 | TRBV5-1 | many | . | TGCGCCAGCAGCCCGTGGGGGGATGAGCAGTTCTTC | CASSPWGDEQFF
TRBJ2-2 | TRBV6-5 | many | . | TGTGCCAGCAGTATTAAAGGGCTAACCGGGGAGCTGTTTTTT | CASSIKGLTGELFF
TRBJ2-7 | TRBV28 | many | . | TGTGCCAGCAGTTTCCGGGGAAAATTCCCCTACGAGCAGTACTTC | CASSFRGKFPYEQYF
TRBJ2-3 | TRBV6-1 | many | . | TGTGCCAGCATCTCAGGTGGGATGGCAGATACGCAGTATTTT | CASISGGMADTQYF
TRBJ2-3 | TRBV25-1 | many | TRBD1 | TGTGCCAGCGGGAAGGGACAGAGGGGCTCTTTGGATACGCAGTATTTT | CASGKGQRGSLDTQYF
TRBJ2-2 | TRBV4-3 | many | TRBD2 | TGCGCCAGCAGCCAAGATTCAAGCGGGGCCTCTGTCGGGGAGCTGTTTTTT | CASSQDSSGASVGELFF
TRBJ2-1 | TRBV27 | many | . | TGTGCCAGCAGTTTCGTCTCATACAATGAGCAGTTCTTC | CASSFVSYNEQFF
TRBJ2-3 | TRBV20-1 | many | . | TGCAGTGCCAAGGGGTTAACTACCCCTATCACAGATACGCAGTATTTT | CSAKGLTTPITDTQYF
TRBJ1-5 | TRBV4-2 | many | . | TGTGCCAGCAGCCAGGGGAGTCCTAGCAATCAGCCCCAGCATTTT | CASSQGSPSNQPQHF
TRBJ2-1 | TRBV10-3 | many | . | TGTGCCATCAGTGAAAACCAGGGGCCCGCCTACAATGAGCAGTTCTTC | CAISENQGPAYNEQFF
TRBJ2-3 | TRBV7-2 | many | TRBD1 | TGTGCCAGCAGCCGGGACAGATACACAGATACGCAGTATTTT | CASSRDRYTDTQYF
TRBJ2-1 | TRBV20-1 | many | TRBD2 | TGCAGTGCTAACTTTGATGGCGGGAGGAGGTTTAATGAGCAGTTCTTC | CSANFDGGRRFNEQFF
TRBJ2-7 | TRBV29-1 | few | . | TGCAGCGTTGTCTTGGCAATCGTGTCCTACGAGCAGTACTTC | CSVVLAIVSYEQYF
TRBJ2-7 | TRBV27 | many | . | TGTGCCAGCAGTTTATCGCAGGGTGGCGAGCAGTACTTC | CASSLSQGGEQYF
TRBJ2-1 | TRBV7-8 | many | . | TGTGCCAGCAGCTTAGCAGGGGGTAGCGGAAGACCTTACAATGAGCAGTTCTTC | CASSLAGGSGRPYNEQFF
TRBJ2-1 | TRBV6-5 | many | . | TGTGCCAGCAGAGGCCCCCATGAGCAGTTCTTC | CASRGPHEQFF